This T cell receptor (beta chain) was captured in a study of cytomegalovirus exposure and HLA in healthy donors. Study-level results: There were some V segments, including TRBV6-2 and TRBV6-3, excluded as indistinguishable.

Donors had nominal health at sampling but likely had unrecorded immune exposures. PCR primers comprised 60 Vbeta and 13 Jbeta primers. Only in-frame clones appear in the TCRdb table, and some are missing; sequencing was by immunoSEQ multiplex PCR. The data show about 110,000 clones, approximately 84% seen once. Germline V gives CDR1 SGHRS, CDR2 YFSETQ. This CDR3 has 15 residues. V dropped 4 bases and J dropped 4 bases, with 14 bases sitting between them. On this clone: The target antigen is unknown.

The receptor comes from a man in his fifties or sixties in good health and CMV-seronegative. What was sequenced was PBMCs. The chain uses TRBV5-1 and TRBJ1-4, with TRBD1 as a possible D gene (6 bases). In nucleotides, the CDR3 is TGCGCCAGCAGCATAAACAGGGAGTTTAATGAAAAACTGTTTTTT. This translates into CASSINREFNEKLFF.